One sample yielded the 17 T cell receptor beta chains listed below, sequenced in a study of cytomegalovirus exposure and HLA in healthy donors. Researchers ran the PCR with 60 Vbeta and 13 Jbeta primers. Sequencing was performed with immunoSEQ multiplex PCR; in TCRdb, only in-frame clones are kept and a portion is missing. This repertoire comprises 45,000 to 50,000 clones; its ten largest clones make up around 16%. The sequencing input was PBMCs. Receptors originate from a male donor in good health and CMV-seronegative.

CDR3 sequence: CASSLLQGSLNSPLHF. The CDR3 DNA follows: TGCGCCAGCAGCCTCCTACAGGGGTCCCTTAATTCACCCCTCCACTTT. The V call is TRBV4-1, the J call TRBJ1-6; 7 bases match TRBD1. V was pared by 4 bases and J by 6 bases, with 9 bases of the junction left unmatched. Germline assignment: CDR1 MGHRA and CDR2 YSYEKL. The CDR3 sequence is 16 residues long.

V is TRBV13 and J is TRBJ2-7, with 9 bases that match TRBD1. The germline V gene encodes CDR1 PRHDT and CDR2 FYEKMQ (reference sequence). Trimming cost V 6 bases and J 3 bases; bases outside gene matches: 6. There are 14 residues in the CDR3. The CDR3 protein is CASRKQGANYEQYF. The CDR3 DNA reads TGTGCCAGCAGGAAACAGGGGGCTAACTACGAGCAGTACTTC.

The CDR3 region is CASSFQGARTEAFF. The CDR3 nucleotides are TGTGCCAGCAGCTTCCAGGGGGCGCGGACTGAAGCTTTCTTT. The V and J genes are TRBV7-2 and TRBJ1-1, with 8 bases that match TRBD1. CDR1 SGHTA and CDR2 FQGNSA come from the germline V gene. The V gene end was trimmed by 3 bases and the J gene end by 5 bases; junction bases not matched to a gene: 5. The CDR3 spans 14 residues.

J is TRBJ2-7 and V is TRBV19; 9 positions match TRBD1. Unmatched junction bases numbered 7, after V lost 5 bases and J lost 2 bases. Germline-derived CDR1 and CDR2 are LNHDA and SQIVND (reference sequence). This CDR3 has 15 amino acids. The CDR3 region has the DNA TGTGCCAGTAGTCATCCGGGACAGGGAGCCTACGAGCAGTACTTC. It is translated as CASSHPGQGAYEQYF.

DNA of the CDR3: TGTGCCAGCAGTTCCTCAGGGGCGAACTACGAGCAGTACTTC. It specifies CASSSSGANYEQYF. The V and J genes are TRBV6-5 and TRBJ2-7; maybe TRBD1 (6 bases). The germline V and J ends were trimmed by 4 bases and 3 bases, with 13 bases remaining between them. Germline-derived CDR1 and CDR2 are MNHEY and SVGAGI. CDR3 size: 14 residues.

This chain links TRBV14 with TRBJ1-4; D gene unclear. This CDR3 comprises 14 residues. Trimming pared 5 bases from V and 8 bases from J, leaving 15 bases between. Looked up from germline, CDR1 is SGHDN and CDR2 is FVKESK. The CDR3 protein is CASSGEDFQEKLFF. Written as DNA, the CDR3 is TGTGCCAGCAGCGGGGAGGACTTCCAGGAAAAACTGTTTTTT. Full variable domain (remainder filled in from reference TRBV14 and TRBJ1-4): EAGVTQFPSHSVIEKGQTVTLRCDPISGHDNLYWYRRVMGKEIKFLLHFVKESKQDESGMPNNRFLAERTGGTYSTLKVQPAELEDSGVYFCASSGEDFQEKLFFGSGTQLSVL.

The rearrangement joins TRBV7-6 to TRBJ2-7, with 7 bases identical to TRBD1. V shed 5 bases, J shed 2 bases, and the junction held 6 bases outside the gene matches. Germline CDR1 reads SGHVS; CDR2 reads FNYEAQ. The CDR3 spans 14 residues. CDR3 nucleotide sequence: TGTGCCAGCAGCATAGGACAGGCTGCCTACGAGCAGTACTTC. It is translated as CASSIGQAAYEQYF. Variable domain in full (rest from reference TRBV7-6 and TRBJ2-7): GAGVSQSPRYKVTKRGQDVALRCDPISGHVSLYWYRQALGQGPEFLTYFNYEAQQDKSGLPNDRFSAERPEGSISTLTIQRTEQRDSAMYRCASSIGQAAYEQYFGPGTRLTVT.

In nucleotides, the CDR3 is TGCGCCAGCAGCAACCGGGACAGGGGTGGAAACACCATATATTTT. This sequence encodes CASSNRDRGGNTIYF. V is TRBV5-1 and J is TRBJ1-3; 10 bases align to TRBD1. V lost 4 bases, J lost 3 bases, and 4 bases stayed unmatched. This CDR3 comprises 15 residues. In germline, CDR1 is SGHRS, CDR2 YFSETQ.

Turning to this clone: This sample includes further DNA sequences coding for the same CDR3. V usage is TRBV5-1 and J usage is TRBJ2-5, with 8 nucleotides matching TRBD2. The V segment lost 0 bases and the J segment 5 bases; nucleotides outside the gene matches: 0. This CDR3 has 13 amino acids. Germline-derived CDR1 and CDR2 are SGHRS and YFSETQ. CDR3 nucleotides: TGCGCCAGCAGCTTGGGCGGGGGGGAGACCCAGTACTTC. Translating it yields CASSLGGGETQYF. Complete variable domain (other parts from reference TRBV5-1 and TRBJ2-5): KAGVTQTPRYLIKTRGQQVTLSCSPISGHRSVSWYQQTPGQGLQFLFEYFSETQRNKGNFPGRFSGRQFSNSRSEMNVSTLELGDSALYLCASSLGGGETQYFGPGTRLLVL.

V gene TRBV15 combines with J gene TRBJ2-5, with 8 positions matching TRBD1. V shed 3 bases and J 6 bases; nucleotides not matched to a gene: 9. CDR3 length equals 15 residues. CDR1 and CDR2 (germline): LNHNV, YYDKDF (reference sequence). The CDR3 bases are TGTGCCACCAGCAGGGAGGACAGGGATACGCAGACCCAGTACTTC. The encoded protein is CATSREDRDTQTQYF.

The chain recombines TRBV5-4 with TRBJ2-2; weak D call: TRBD2 (6 bases). V was clipped by 0 bases and J by 3 bases, with 15 bases between them. CDR1 is SGHNT, CDR2 YYREEE, per germline (reference sequence). The CDR3 runs to 17 residues. The CDR3 DNA reads TGTGCCAGCAGCTTGGGTCTGCCCGGGACTTACACCGGGGAGCTGTTTTTT. Protein product: CASSLGLPGTYTGELFF. The full variable domain, in which reference TRBV5-4 and TRBJ2-2 provide the parts outside the CDR3, is ETGVTQSPTHLIKTRGQQVTLRCSSQSGHNTVSWYQQALGQGPQFIFQYYREEENGRGNFPPRFSGLQFPNYSSELNVNALELDDSALYLCASSLGLPGTYTGELFFGEGSRLTVL.

This chain uses TRBV6-5 with TRBJ2-7; possible D gene TRBD1, 5 bases. Germline V gene sequence: CDR1 MNHEY, CDR2 SVGAGI. V lost 2 bases to trimming and J lost 5 bases, with 7 bases between them. The CDR3 runs 12 residues. The CDR3 spells CASSYGAHEQYF. CDR3 DNA sequence: TGTGCCAGCAGTTACGGGGCCCACGAGCAGTACTTC.

The V and J genes are TRBV2 and TRBJ2-1; perhaps TRBD1 as D (6 bases). The CDR3 extends over 15 amino acids. Germline assignment: CDR1 SNHLY and CDR2 FYNNEI. Trimming stripped 3 bases from V and 0 bases from J, with 9 bases between. The CDR3: CASSDRGSSYNEQFF. The CDR3 DNA reads as TGTGCCAGCAGTGACAGGGGAAGCTCCTACAATGAGCAGTTCTTC.

This chain uses TRBV7-8 with TRBJ2-7, with 15 bases aligning to TRBD2. The CDR3 loop spans 19 amino acids. Germline CDR1 is SGHVS and CDR2 is FQNEAQ. V trimming: 2 bases; J trimming: 1 base; junction bases outside the gene matches: 9. This CDR3 is CASSLPEGLAGGASYEQYF. The CDR3 DNA is TGTGCCAGCAGCTTACCAGAGGGACTAGCGGGGGGCGCATCCTACGAGCAGTACTTC.

On this clone: A junction boundary mismatches the germline segment, possibly from a read error. The chain links TRBV7-7 to TRBJ2-1, with a tentative D call TRBD1 (6 bases). The CDR3 runs to 16 residues. Germline CDR1 is SSHAT and CDR2 is FNYEAQ (reference sequence). The DNA for the CDR3 is TGTGCTAGCAGCTTAGTCACCGGGACATCCTACAATGAGCAGTTCTTC. Translated, it gives CASSLVTGTSYNEQFF.

The V call is TRBV6-4, the J call TRBJ2-1; 8 nucleotides align to TRBD2. V lost 11 bases and J lost 1; bases outside the gene matches: 13. Germline-derived CDR1 and CDR2 are MRHNA and SNTAGT. The CDR3 is 16 amino acids. The CDR3 loop is CAGVRAGGPSYNEQFF. The CDR3 DNA reads as TGTGCCGGGGTAAGGGCGGGGGGACCATCCTACAATGAGCAGTTCTTC.

The chain carries TRBV5-6 and TRBJ1-2; D possibly corresponds to TRBD1 (6 bases). Trimming stripped 7 bases from V and 8 bases from J, with 21 bases between. The CDR3 spans 14 residues. Per germline, CDR1 SGHDT and CDR2 YYEEEE. CDR3 nucleotide sequence: TGTGCCAGCGGACAGACAGGTCTAGGGTACGGCTACACCTTC. Amino acid sequence: CASGQTGLGYGYTF.